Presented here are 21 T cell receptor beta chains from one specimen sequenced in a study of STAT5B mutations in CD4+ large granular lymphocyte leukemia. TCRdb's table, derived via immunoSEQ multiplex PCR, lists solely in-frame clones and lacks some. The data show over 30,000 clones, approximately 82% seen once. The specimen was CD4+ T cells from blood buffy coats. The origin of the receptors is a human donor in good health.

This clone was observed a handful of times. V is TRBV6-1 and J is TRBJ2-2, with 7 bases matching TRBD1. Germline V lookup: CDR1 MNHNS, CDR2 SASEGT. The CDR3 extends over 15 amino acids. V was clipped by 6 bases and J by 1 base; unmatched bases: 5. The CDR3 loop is CASREGQRNTGELFF. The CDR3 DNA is TGTGCCAGCAGAGAGGGACAGCGGAACACCGGGGAGCTGTTTTTT.

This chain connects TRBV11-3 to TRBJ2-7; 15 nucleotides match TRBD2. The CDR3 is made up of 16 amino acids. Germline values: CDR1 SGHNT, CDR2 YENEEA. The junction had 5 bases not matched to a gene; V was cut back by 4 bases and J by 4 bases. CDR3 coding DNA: TGTGCCAGCAGCTGGGGACTAGCGGGGGGACTGTACGAGCAGTACTTC. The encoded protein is CASSWGLAGGLYEQYF.

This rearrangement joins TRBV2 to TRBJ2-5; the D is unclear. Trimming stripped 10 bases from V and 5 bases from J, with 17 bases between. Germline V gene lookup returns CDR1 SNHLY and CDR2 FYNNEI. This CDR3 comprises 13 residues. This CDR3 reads CATAAAPQETQYF. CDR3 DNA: TGTGCCACCGCCGCAGCTCCCCAGGAGACCCAGTACTTC. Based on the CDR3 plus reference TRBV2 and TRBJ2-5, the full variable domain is EPEVTQTPSHQVTQMGQEVILRCVPISNHLYFYWYRQILGQKVEFLVSFYNNEISEKSEIFDDQFSVERPDGSNFTLKIRSTKLEDSAMYFCATAAAPQETQYFGPGTRLLVL.

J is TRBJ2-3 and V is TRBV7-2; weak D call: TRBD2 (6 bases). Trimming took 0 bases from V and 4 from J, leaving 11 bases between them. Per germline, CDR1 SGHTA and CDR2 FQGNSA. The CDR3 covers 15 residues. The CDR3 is CASSLAGGLADTQYF. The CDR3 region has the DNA TGTGCCAGCAGCTTAGCGGGGGGATTAGCAGATACGCAGTATTTT. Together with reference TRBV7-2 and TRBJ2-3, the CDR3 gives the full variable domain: GAGVSQSPSNKVTEKGKDVELRCDPISGHTALYWYRQSLGQGLEFLIYFQGNSAPDKSGLPSDRFSAERTGGSVSTLTIQRTQQEDSAVYLCASSLAGGLADTQYFGPGTRLTVL.

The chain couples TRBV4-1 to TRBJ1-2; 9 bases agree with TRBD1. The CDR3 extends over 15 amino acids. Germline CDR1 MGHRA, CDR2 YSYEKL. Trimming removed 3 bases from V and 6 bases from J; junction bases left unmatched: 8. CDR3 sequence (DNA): TGCGCCAGCAGCCACGTTGGACAGGGGATAAATGGCTACACCTTC. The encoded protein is CASSHVGQGINGYTF.

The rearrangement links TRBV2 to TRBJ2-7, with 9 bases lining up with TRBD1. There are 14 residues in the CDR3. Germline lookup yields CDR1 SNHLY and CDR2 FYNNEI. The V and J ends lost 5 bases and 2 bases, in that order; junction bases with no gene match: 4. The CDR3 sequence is CASSSTGGTYEQYF. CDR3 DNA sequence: TGTGCCAGCAGTTCGACAGGGGGAACCTACGAGCAGTACTTC.

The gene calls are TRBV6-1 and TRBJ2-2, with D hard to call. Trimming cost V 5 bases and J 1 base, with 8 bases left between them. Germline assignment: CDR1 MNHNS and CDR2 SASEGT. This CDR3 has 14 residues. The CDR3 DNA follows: TGTGCCAGCAGTCCCAATTTGAACACCGGGGAGCTGTTTTTT. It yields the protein CASSPNLNTGELFF.

The CDR3, as DNA: TGCGCCAGCAACCAAGGACGGTTCACCCAAGAGACCCAGTACTTC. This translates into CASNQGRFTQETQYF. This chain joins TRBV5-1 and TRBJ2-5; D remains ambiguous. Germline-derived CDR1 and CDR2 are SGHRS and YFSETQ. Trimming took off 6 bases at V and 1 base at J, with 16 bases between the two ends. The CDR3 is 15 amino acids.

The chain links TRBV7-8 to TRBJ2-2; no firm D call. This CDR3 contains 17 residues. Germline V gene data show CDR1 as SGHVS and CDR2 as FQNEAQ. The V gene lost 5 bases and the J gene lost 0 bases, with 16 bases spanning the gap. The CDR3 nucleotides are TGTGCCAGCAGCCCTTTTTCTGGCCGTTCGAACACCGGGGAGCTGTTTTTT. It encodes CASSPFSGRSNTGELFF.

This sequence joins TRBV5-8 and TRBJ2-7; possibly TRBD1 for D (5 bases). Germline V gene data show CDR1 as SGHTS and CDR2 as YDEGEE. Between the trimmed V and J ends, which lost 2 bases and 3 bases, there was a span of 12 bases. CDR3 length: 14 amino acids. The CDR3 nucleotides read TGTGCCAGCAGCTTCGGTCAGGGTGTCTACGAGCAGTACTTC. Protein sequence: CASSFGQGVYEQYF.

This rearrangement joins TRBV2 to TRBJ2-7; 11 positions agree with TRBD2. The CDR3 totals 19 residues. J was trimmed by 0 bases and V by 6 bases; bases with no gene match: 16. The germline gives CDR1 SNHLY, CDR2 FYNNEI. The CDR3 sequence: CASRKTSGSLTLLSYEQYF. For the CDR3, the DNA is TGTGCCAGCAGGAAAACTAGCGGGAGCCTTACCCTTCTCTCCTACGAGCAGTACTTC.

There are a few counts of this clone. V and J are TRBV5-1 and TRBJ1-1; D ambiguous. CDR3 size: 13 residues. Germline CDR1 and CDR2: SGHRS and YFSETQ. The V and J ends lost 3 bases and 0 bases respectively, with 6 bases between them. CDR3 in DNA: TGCGCCAGCAGCTCCCAGATGAACACTGAAGCTTTCTTT. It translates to CASSSQMNTEAFF.

The CDR3 coding sequence is TGTGCCAGCAGCCCCAAAGGTTCTGCGGGGGGCAATGAGCAGTTCTTC. This gives the protein CASSPKGSAGGNEQFF. The J gene is TRBJ2-1, the V gene TRBV4-2; 8 bases line up with TRBD2. V lost 4 bases, J lost 6 bases, and 11 bases stayed unmatched. The CDR3 runs 16 residues. Germline CDR1 LGHNA, CDR2 YNFKEQ.

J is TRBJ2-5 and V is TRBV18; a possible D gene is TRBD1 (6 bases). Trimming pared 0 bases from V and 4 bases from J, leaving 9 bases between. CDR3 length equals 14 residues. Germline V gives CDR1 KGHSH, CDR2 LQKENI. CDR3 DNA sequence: TGTGCCAGCTCACCACCGTTACAGGGAGAGACCCAGTACTTC. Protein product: CASSPPLQGETQYF.

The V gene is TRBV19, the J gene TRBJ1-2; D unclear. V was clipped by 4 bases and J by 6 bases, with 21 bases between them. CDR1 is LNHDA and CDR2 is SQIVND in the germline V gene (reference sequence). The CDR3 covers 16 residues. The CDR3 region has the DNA TGTGCCAGTAGTAGAGCCTTGGGCCAAAGCGCCAATGGCTACACCTTC. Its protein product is CASSRALGQSANGYTF. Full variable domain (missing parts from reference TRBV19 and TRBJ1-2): DGGITQSPKYLFRKEGQNVTLSCEQNLNHDAMYWYRQDPGQGLRLIYYSQIVNDFQKGDIAEGYSVSREKKESFPLTVTSAQKNPTAFYLCASSRALGQSANGYTFGSGTRLTVV.

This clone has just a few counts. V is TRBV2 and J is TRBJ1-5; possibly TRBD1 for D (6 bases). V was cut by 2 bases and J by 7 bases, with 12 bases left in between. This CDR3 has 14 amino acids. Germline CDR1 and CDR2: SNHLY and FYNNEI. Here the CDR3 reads CASSELGGQQPQHF. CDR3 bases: TGTGCCAGCAGTGAATTGGGGGGGCAACAGCCCCAGCATTTT.

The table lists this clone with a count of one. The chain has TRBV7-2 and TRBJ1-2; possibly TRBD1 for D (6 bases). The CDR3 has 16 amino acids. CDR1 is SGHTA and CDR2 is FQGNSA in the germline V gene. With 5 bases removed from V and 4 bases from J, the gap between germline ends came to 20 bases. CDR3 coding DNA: TGTGCCAGCAGCCCAGAAGGGAGGACAGTAACCTATGGCTACACCTTC. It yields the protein CASSPEGRTVTYGYTF.

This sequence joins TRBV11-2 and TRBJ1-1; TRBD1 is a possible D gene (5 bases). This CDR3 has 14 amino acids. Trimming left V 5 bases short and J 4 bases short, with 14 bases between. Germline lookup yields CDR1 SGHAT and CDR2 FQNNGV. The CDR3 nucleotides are TGTGCCAGCAGCCGGGGCGGAGGGTTCACTGAAGCTTTCTTT. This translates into CASSRGGGFTEAFF.

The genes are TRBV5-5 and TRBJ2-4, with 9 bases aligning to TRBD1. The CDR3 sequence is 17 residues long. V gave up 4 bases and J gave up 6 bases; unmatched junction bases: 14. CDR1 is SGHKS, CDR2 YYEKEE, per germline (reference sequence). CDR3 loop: CASSGGTGLKGINIQYF. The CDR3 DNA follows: TGTGCCAGCAGCGGGGGGACAGGGCTTAAAGGGATAAACATTCAGTACTTC. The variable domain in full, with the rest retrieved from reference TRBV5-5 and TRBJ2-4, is DAGVTQSPTHLIKTRGQQVTLRCSPISGHKSVSWYQQVLGQGPQFIFQYYEKEERGRGNFPDRFSARQFPNYSSELNVNALLLGDSALYLCASSGGTGLKGINIQYFGAGTRLSVL.

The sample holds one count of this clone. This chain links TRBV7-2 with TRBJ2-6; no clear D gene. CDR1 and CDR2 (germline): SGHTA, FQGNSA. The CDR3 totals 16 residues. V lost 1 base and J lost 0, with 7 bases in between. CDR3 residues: CASSLGRASGANVLTF. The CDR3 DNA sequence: TGTGCCAGCAGCTTAGGACGGGCCTCTGGGGCCAACGTCCTGACTTTC.

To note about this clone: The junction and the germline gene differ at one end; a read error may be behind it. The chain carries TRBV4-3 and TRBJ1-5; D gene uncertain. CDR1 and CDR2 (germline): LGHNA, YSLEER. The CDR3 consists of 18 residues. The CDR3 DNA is TGCGCCAGCAACCAAGCAATATCACCAGCGTATAGCAATCAGCCCCAGCATTTT. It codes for CASNQAISPAYSNQPQHF.